This is a list of T cell receptor beta chains from one sample in a study of control samples from healthy donors and cancer patients. Profiling relied on immunoSEQ multiplex PCR, and the TCRdb table lists in-frame clones only, not all of them. The table lists 95,000 to 100,000 clones, more than 85% of them singletons. The material sequenced was blood. The source of these receptors is a man between 25 and 39 years old in good health. Both conserved end residues are part of each CDR3. Fields, in order: D gene, clone size, CDR3 length, V gene, J gene, CDR3 protein, CDR3 DNA. A D gene is named only where the DNA matches it firmly. Size values are once, few and many counts, or a class for expanded clones, and some rows have none.

NA	NA	16	TRBV7-9	TRBJ1-5	CASSLSEGGMHQPQHF	TGTGCCAGCAGCTTAAGTGAGGGGGGCATGCATCAGCCCCAGCATTTT
TRBD1	NA	14	TRBV6-6	TRBJ1-1	CATQKGQGDTEAFF	TGTGCCACCCAAAAAGGACAGGGCGACACTGAAGCTTTCTTT
NA	NA	12	TRBV12-3/TRBV12-4	TRBJ1-1	CASGSNWGEAFF	TGTGCCAGCGGGTCAAACTGGGGTGAAGCTTTCTTT
NA	NA	15	TRBV7-2	TRBJ2-2	CASSLNSQRIGELFF	TGTGCCAGCAGCTTAAACAGTCAAAGGATAGGGGAGCTGTTTTTT
NA	NA	15	TRBV11-3	TRBJ2-3	CASSTLEGLTDTQYF	TGTGCCAGCAGCACCCTAGAAGGGCTCACAGATACGCAGTATTTT
TRBD1	NA	13	TRBV2	TRBJ1-5	CASSDSGGGPQHF	TGTGCCAGCAGTGATTCAGGGGGTGGGCCCCAGCATTTT
NA	NA	14	TRBV5-1	TRBJ1-1	CASSRDLGVTEAFF	TGCGCCAGCAGCAGAGACTTGGGGGTGACTGAAGCTTTCTTT
NA	once	12	TRBV9	TRBJ1-1	CASSMYGTEAFF	TGTGCCAGCAGCATGTACGGGACTGAAGCTTTCTTT
NA	NA	15	TRBV5-5	TRBJ2-7	CASSPSLPAVDEQYF	TGTGCCAGCAGCCCTTCCCTCCCCGCCGTGGACGAGCAGTACTTC
NA	NA	16	TRBV19	TRBJ1-2	CASMPRTGSSNYGYTF	TGTGCCAGTATGCCTCGGACGGGAAGCTCTAACTATGGCTACACCTTC
NA	once	14	TRBV12-5	TRBJ1-5	CASGLGAGNQPQHF	TGTGCTAGTGGTTTGGGGGCGGGAAATCAGCCCCAGCATTTT
TRBD1	NA	13	TRBV7-3	TRBJ1-2	CASSLGQNYGYTF	TGTGCCAGCAGCCTGGGACAGAACTATGGCTACACCTTC
NA	NA	13	TRBV7-9	TRBJ1-2	CASSPDGVHGYTF	TGTGCCAGCAGCCCGGACGGAGTTCATGGCTACACCTTC
TRBD1	NA	14	TRBV28	TRBJ1-4	CASRTGGTNEKLFF	TGTGCCAGCAGAACAGGGGGCACTAATGAAAAACTGTTTTTT
TRBD1	NA	15	TRBV2	TRBJ1-4	CASSVGDSLNEKLFF	TGTGCCAGCAGCGTCGGGGACAGCCTTAATGAAAAACTGTTTTTT
TRBD2	NA	16	TRBV18	TRBJ2-5	CASSPPGLAGGETQYF	TGTGCCAGCTCACCCCCGGGACTAGCGGGCGGAGAGACCCAGTACTTC
NA	NA	15	TRBV30	TRBJ2-3	CAWGGDRKNTDTQYF	TGTGCCTGGGGGGGGGACAGGAAAAACACAGATACGCAGTATTTT
NA	few	15	TRBV28	TRBJ1-3	CASSRAGPSGNTIYF	TGTGCCAGCAGCCGTGCCGGGCCCTCTGGAAACACCATATATTTT
NA	NA	15	TRBV27	TRBJ1-3	CASSPDLRGEGTIYF	TGTGCCAGCAGTCCCGACCTTAGGGGGGAAGGCACCATATATTTT
NA	NA	13	TRBV24-1	TRBJ2-5	CATRDRYQETQYF	TGTGCCACCCGAGACAGGTACCAAGAGACCCAGTACTTC
NA	NA	12	TRBV6-2/TRBV6-3	TRBJ2-3	CASSYPSDTQYF	TGTGCCAGCAGTTACCCGTCAGATACGCAGTATTTT
NA	NA	15	TRBV3-1/TRBV3-2	TRBJ1-2	CASSQEWAGLDGYTF	TGTGCCAGCAGCCAAGAGTGGGCGGGGCTCGATGGCTACACCTTC
NA	NA	15	TRBV7-2	TRBJ1-5	CASSLGRRGNQPQHF	TGTGCCAGCAGCTTAGGCAGAAGGGGCAATCAGCCCCAGCATTTT
NA	NA	14	TRBV4-3	TRBJ1-2	CASSQGDRVGGYTF	TGCGCCAGCAGCCAAGGAGACAGAGTTGGAGGCTACACCTTC
NA	NA	16	TRBV6-2/TRBV6-3	TRBJ1-6	CASSSLPGKVGSPLHF	TGTGCCAGCAGTTCCCTCCCAGGGAAAGTTGGATCACCCCTCCACTTT
NA	few	11	TRBV6-5	TRBJ1-2	CASSSSYGYTF	TGTGCCAGCAGTTCCTCCTATGGCTACACCTTC
NA	NA	13	TRBV5-1	TRBJ1-2	CASSLDLVYGYTF	TGCGCCAGCAGCTTGGATTTGGTGTATGGCTACACCTTC
NA	NA	12	TRBV11-2	TRBJ2-7	CASSSANYEQYF	TGTGCCAGCAGCTCAGCAAACTACGAGCAGTACTTC
NA	NA	16	TRBV11-2	TRBJ2-1	CASSLDTGLGYNEQFF	TGTGCCAGCAGCTTAGACACAGGGTTGGGATACAATGAGCAGTTCTTC
NA	NA	12	TRBV28	TRBJ1-2	CASSLNFYGYTF	TGTGCCAGCAGTTTAAATTTCTATGGCTACACCTTC
NA	NA	13	TRBV5-1	TRBJ2-5	CASSLVGGETQYF	TGCGCCAGCAGCTTGGTTGGGGGGGAGACCCAGTACTTC
TRBD1	NA	17	TRBV25-1	TRBJ1-2	CASSEYFQGADHYGYTF	TGTGCCAGCAGTGAATATTTTCAGGGGGCCGACCACTATGGCTACACCTTC
NA	NA	15	TRBV28	TRBJ2-1	CASSVSGTARNEQFF	TGTGCCAGCAGTGTAAGTGGGACGGCGAGGAATGAGCAGTTCTTC
TRBD1	NA	17	TRBV5-1	TRBJ1-1	CASSLSGDRVGVTEAFF	TGCGCCAGCAGCTTGTCGGGGGACAGGGTTGGCGTCACTGAAGCTTTCTTT
TRBD2	few	15	TRBV7-2	TRBJ2-3	CASSLQGLAADTQYF	TGTGCCAGCAGCTTGCAGGGACTAGCGGCAGATACGCAGTATTTT
NA	NA	15	TRBV19	TRBJ1-5	CASAEWGVGNQPQHF	TGTGCCAGCGCCGAATGGGGGGTCGGCAATCAGCCCCAGCATTTT
TRBD2	NA	11	TRBV28	TRBJ2-3	CAGGGTDTQYF	TGTGCCGGGGGGGGCACAGATACGCAGTATTTT
NA	NA	14	TRBV19	TRBJ1-2	CASSIDGHPYGYTF	TGTGCCAGTAGTATAGATGGACACCCCTATGGCTACACCTTC
TRBD2	once	13	TRBV27	TRBJ2-3	CASRPSGADTQYF	TGTGCCAGCAGGCCTAGCGGGGCAGATACGCAGTATTTT
NA	NA	15	TRBV7-9	TRBJ2-3	CASSLAQTRTDTQYF	TGTGCCAGCAGCTTAGCACAGACACGTACAGATACGCAGTATTTT
TRBD2	NA	14	TRBV12-5	TRBJ2-2	CASGLSGAGRGLFF	TGTGCTAGTGGTTTGTCGGGAGCCGGGAGGGGACTGTTTTTT
NA	NA	13	TRBV5-6	TRBJ2-3	CASSLNVPDTQYF	TGTGCCAGCAGCTTGAATGTGCCAGATACGCAGTATTTT
TRBD1	NA	14	TRBV28	TRBJ1-2	CASSSLGTGGGYTF	TGTGCCAGCAGTTCACTCGGGACAGGGGGCGGCTACACCTTC
TRBD1	NA	15	TRBV19	TRBJ2-7	CASSIPGQGTYEQYF	TGTGCCAGTAGCATACCGGGACAGGGGACCTACGAGCAGTACTTC
NA	once	11	TRBV18	TRBJ2-3	CASDSADTQYF	TGTGCCAGTGATAGCGCAGATACGCAGTATTTT
TRBD2	once	15	TRBV3-1/TRBV3-2	TRBJ2-7	CASSQDWGRGGEQYF	TGTGCCAGCAGCCAAGACTGGGGGAGGGGCGGCGAGCAGTACTTC
NA	NA	15	TRBV7-2	TRBJ1-3	CASSPGLTSGNTIYF	TGTGCCAGCAGCCCGGGACTGACTTCTGGAAACACCATATATTTT
TRBD2	NA	15	TRBV5-1	TRBJ2-3	CASSFPGGNTDTQYF	TGCGCCAGCAGCTTTCCGGGGGGAAACACAGATACGCAGTATTTT
NA	NA	16	TRBV5-6	TRBJ2-5	CASSWPGGQGPETQYF	TGTGCCAGCAGCTGGCCAGGTGGGCAGGGTCCAGAGACCCAGTACTTC
NA	NA	18	TRBV30	TRBJ1-2	CAWSSDRPARSSSYGYTF	TGTGCCTGGAGTTCTGATCGCCCGGCCAGATCAAGTAGCTATGGCTACACCTTC
NA	once	17	TRBV10-3	TRBJ2-5	CAISESTGREVQETQYF	TGTGCCATCAGTGAGTCGACAGGGCGGGAGGTCCAAGAGACCCAGTACTTC
TRBD1	NA	16	TRBV6-1	TRBJ2-5	CASSDFWTGGQETQYF	TGTGCCAGCAGTGACTTTTGGACAGGGGGCCAAGAGACCCAGTACTTC